This T cell receptor (beta chain) was captured in a study of blood T cells in healthy people across ages. This clonotype was observed a few times. Its cognate antigen is unknown. A read error may produce the germline difference seen at one junction end. No fewer than 6 million PBMCs went into each sample. The amount of total RNA extracted per sample was at least 6 micrograms. Alongside a J-beta primer mix, a sample-barcoded 5' primer served in a second PCR lasting roughly 6 to 12 cycles. Each CDR3 protein is one row after TCRdb ran MiXCR on the 5' RACE reads. The sample includes approximately 1,000,000 distinct CDR3 sequences, under 55% seen only once; the top ten take about 20%. General study points: Expanded clonotype shifts may have been confounded, as the donors had an unknown CMV status.

The CDR3 is 15 amino acids. Germline V gene data show CDR1 as SEHNR and CDR2 as FQNEAQ (reference sequence). Sample: blood. This chain joins TRBV7-9 and TRBJ2-7; either TRBD1 or TRBD2 may fit D (5 bases each). The source is a woman aged 55-70 years in good health. The CDR3 bases are TGTGCCAGCAGCTTAGCCGGGACGGTATCCTACGGGCAGTACTTC. Its protein product is CASSLAGTVSYGQYF. The entire variable domain, with the rest obtained from reference TRBV7-9 and TRBJ2-7, is as follows: DTGVSQNPRHKITKRGQNVTFRCDPISEHNRLYWYRQTLGQGPEFLTYFQNEAQLEKSRLLSDRFSAERPKGSFSTLEIQRTEQGDSAMYLCASSLAGTVSYGQYFGPGTRLTVT.